These 4 T cell receptor beta chains came from one sample sequenced in a study of blood T cell repertoires in COVID-19. Some clones are missing from TCRdb's copy, which holds only in-frame ones; the method was immunoSEQ multiplex PCR. The sample has under 200,000 clones, approximately 85% seen once. What was sequenced was peripheral blood. These receptors originate from a man in his 60s who had recovered from COVID-19.

The V call is TRBV15, the J call TRBJ2-4, with 9 positions matching TRBD1. J gave up 6 bases and V 6 bases, and 3 bases lay outside the gene matches. CDR1 and CDR2 from the germline V gene are LNHNV and YYDKDF (reference sequence). The CDR3 length is 13 residues. CDR3 protein: CATRGTGLNIQYF. CDR3 sequence (DNA): TGTGCCACCAGAGGGACAGGGTTAAACATTCAGTACTTC. Together with reference TRBV15 and TRBJ2-4, the CDR3 gives the full variable domain: DAMVIQNPRYQVTQFGKPVTLSCSQTLNHNVMYWYQQKSSQAPKLLFHYYDKDFNNEADTPDNFQSRRPNTSFCFLDIRSPGLGDTAMYLCATRGTGLNIQYFGAGTRLSVL.

The V and J genes are TRBV9 and TRBJ1-4, with 10 positions matching TRBD1. V gave up 4 bases and J gave up 4 bases; unmatched junction bases: 4. Per the germline V gene, CDR1 is SGDLS and CDR2 is YYNGEE. The CDR3 covers 15 residues. The CDR3: CASSFRDRGNEKLFF. CDR3 in DNA: TGTGCCAGCAGCTTCCGGGACAGGGGTAATGAAAAACTGTTTTTT.

The chain carries TRBV18 and TRBJ2-5, with a possible D match to TRBD1 (5 bases). CDR1 is KGHSH and CDR2 is LQKENI in the germline V gene. The V end lost 0 bases, the J end lost 5 bases, and 10 bases lay between the germline ends. The CDR3 length is 14 residues. The CDR3 here is CASSPPEGVETQYF. The CDR3 DNA sequence: TGTGCCAGCTCACCACCGGAAGGGGTGGAGACCCAGTACTTC.

This rearrangement joins TRBV30 to TRBJ1-2; D is undetermined. Germline V gene sequence: CDR1 GTSNPN, CDR2 SVGIG (reference sequence). Trimming removed 0 bases from V and 7 bases from J, with 12 bases in between. The CDR3 spans 13 residues. The CDR3 DNA reads TGTGCCTGGAGTGTGTCGGGGATGGGTGGCTACACCTTC. Translating it yields CAWSVSGMGGYTF.